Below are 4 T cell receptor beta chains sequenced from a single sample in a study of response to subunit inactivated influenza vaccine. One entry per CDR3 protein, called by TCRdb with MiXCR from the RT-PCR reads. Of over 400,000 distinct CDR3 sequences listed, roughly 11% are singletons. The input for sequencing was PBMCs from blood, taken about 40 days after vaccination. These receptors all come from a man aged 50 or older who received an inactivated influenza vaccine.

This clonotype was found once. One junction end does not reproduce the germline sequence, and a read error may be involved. CDR3: CATSQASASLETQYF. DNA for the CDR3: TGTGCCACCAGCCAGGCCTCCGCATCTCTTGAGACCCAGTACTTC. V and J are TRBV3-1 and TRBJ2-5; the D is unclear. The germline V gene encodes CDR1 LGHDT and CDR2 YNNKEL (reference sequence). This CDR3 has 15 amino acids.

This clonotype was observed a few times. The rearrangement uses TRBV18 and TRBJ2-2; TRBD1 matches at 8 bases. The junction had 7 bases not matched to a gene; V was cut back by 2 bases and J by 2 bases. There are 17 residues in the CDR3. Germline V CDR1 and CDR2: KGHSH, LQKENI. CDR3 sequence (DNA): TGTGCCAGCTCACCAATTCCGGGACAGGTTAACACCGGGGAGCTGTTTTTT. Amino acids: CASSPIPGQVNTGELFF.

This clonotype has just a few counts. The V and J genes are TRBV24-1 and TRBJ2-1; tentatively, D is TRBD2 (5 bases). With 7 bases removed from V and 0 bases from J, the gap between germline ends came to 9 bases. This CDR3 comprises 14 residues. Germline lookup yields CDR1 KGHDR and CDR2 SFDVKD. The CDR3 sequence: CATSPRGSYNEQFF. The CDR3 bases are TGTGCCACCAGCCCACGGGGCTCCTACAATGAGCAGTTCTTC.

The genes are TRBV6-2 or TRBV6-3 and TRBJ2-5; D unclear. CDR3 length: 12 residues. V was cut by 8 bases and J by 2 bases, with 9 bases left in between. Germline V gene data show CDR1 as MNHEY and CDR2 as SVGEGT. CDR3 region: CASGQNQETQYF. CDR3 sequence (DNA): TGTGCCAGCGGCCAAAATCAAGAGACCCAGTACTTC.